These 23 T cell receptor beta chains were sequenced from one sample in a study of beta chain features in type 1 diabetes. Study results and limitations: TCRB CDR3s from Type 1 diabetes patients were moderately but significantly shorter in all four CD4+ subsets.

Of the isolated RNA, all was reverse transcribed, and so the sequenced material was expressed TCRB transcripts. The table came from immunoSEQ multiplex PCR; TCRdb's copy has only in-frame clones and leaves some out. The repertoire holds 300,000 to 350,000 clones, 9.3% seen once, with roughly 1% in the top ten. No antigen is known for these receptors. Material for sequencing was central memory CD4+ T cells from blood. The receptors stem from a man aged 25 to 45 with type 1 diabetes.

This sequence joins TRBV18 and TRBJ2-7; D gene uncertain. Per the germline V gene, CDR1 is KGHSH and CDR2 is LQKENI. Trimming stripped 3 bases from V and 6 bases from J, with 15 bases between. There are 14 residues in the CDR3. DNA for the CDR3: TGTGCCAGCTCACCGACTGCTACCCCTCTCGAGCAGTACTTC. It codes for CASSPTATPLEQYF.

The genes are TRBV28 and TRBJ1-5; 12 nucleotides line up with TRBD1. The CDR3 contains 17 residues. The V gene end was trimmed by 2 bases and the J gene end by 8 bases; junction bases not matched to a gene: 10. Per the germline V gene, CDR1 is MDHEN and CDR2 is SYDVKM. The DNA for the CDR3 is TGTGCCAGCAGTTTAGGCTTGGGACAGGGGGCCTTGAAGCCCCAGCATTTT. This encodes CASSLGLGQGALKPQHF.

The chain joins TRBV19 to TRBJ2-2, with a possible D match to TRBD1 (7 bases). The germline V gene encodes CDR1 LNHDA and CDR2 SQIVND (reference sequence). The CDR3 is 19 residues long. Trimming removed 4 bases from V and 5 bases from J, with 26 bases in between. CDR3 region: CASSTLAIGGGGSTGELFF. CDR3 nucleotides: TGTGCCAGTAGTACTCTGGCCATAGGTGGAGGGGGCTCTACCGGGGAGCTGTTTTTT.

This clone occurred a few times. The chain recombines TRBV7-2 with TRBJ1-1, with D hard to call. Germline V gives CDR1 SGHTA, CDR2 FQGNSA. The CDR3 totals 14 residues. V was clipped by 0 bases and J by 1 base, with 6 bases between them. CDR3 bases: TGTGCCAGCAGCTTAGCAGTAAGGAACACTGAAGCTTTCTTT. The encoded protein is CASSLAVRNTEAFF.

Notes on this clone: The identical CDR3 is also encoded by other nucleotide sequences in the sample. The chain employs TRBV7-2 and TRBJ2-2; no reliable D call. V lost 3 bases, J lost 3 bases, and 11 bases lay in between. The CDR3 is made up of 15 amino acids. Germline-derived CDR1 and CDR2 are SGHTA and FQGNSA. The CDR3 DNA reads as TGTGCCAGCAGCTTGAGGCGGCCTGACACCGGGGAGCTGTTTTTT. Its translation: CASSLRRPDTGELFF.

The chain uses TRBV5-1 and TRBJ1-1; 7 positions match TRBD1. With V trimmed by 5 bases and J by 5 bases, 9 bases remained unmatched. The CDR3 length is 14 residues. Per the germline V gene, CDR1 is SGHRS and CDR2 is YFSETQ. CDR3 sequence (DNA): TGCGCCAGCAGATCGCAGGGGGTAGGGACTGAAGCTTTCTTT. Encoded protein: CASRSQGVGTEAFF.

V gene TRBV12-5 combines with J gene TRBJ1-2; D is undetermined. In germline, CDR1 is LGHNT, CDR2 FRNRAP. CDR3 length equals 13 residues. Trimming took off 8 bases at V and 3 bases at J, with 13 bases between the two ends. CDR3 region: CASSPGFDYGYTF. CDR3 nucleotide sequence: TGTGCTAGTTCGCCGGGGTTCGACTATGGCTACACCTTC.

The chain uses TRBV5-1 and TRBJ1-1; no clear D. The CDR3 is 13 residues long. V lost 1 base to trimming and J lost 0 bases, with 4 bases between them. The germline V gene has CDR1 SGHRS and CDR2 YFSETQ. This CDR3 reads CASSLLVNTEAFF. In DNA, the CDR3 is TGCGCCAGCAGCTTGTTGGTGAACACTGAAGCTTTCTTT. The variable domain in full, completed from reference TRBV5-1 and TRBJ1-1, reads KAGVTQTPRYLIKTRGQQVTLSCSPISGHRSVSWYQQTPGQGLQFLFEYFSETQRNKGNFPGRFSGRQFSNSRSEMNVSTLELGDSALYLCASSLLVNTEAFFGQGTRLTVV.

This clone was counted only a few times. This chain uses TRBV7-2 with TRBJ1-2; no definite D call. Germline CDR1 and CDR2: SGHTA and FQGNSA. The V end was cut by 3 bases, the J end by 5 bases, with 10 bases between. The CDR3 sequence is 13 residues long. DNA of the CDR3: TGTGCCAGCAGCTTGGGCGGCAGTTATGGCTACACCTTC. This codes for CASSLGGSYGYTF.

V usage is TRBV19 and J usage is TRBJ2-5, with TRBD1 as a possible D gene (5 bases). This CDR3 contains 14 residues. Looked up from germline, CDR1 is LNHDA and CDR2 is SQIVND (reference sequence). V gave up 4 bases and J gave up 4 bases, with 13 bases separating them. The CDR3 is CASSTPGSAETQYF. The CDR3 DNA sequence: TGTGCCAGTAGTACGCCAGGGTCGGCAGAGACCCAGTACTTC.

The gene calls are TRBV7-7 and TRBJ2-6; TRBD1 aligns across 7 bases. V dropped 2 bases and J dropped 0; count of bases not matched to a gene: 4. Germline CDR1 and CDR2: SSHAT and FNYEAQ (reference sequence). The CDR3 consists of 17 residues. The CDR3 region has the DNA TGTGCCAGCAGCTTACGGGCAGGGGGCTCTGGGGCCAACGTCCTGACTTTC. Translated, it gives CASSLRAGGSGANVLTF.

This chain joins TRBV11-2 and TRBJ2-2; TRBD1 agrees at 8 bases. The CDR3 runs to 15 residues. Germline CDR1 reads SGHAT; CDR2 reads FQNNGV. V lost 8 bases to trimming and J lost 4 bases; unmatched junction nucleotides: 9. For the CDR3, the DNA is TGTGCCAGCCTCGAGTTGACAGGGGTCACCGGGGAGCTGTTTTTT. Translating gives CASLELTGVTGELFF.

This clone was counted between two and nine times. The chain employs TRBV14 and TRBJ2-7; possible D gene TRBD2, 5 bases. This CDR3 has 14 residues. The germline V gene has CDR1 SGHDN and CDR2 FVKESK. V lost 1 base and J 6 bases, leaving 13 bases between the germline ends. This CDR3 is CASSQGNTGTEQYF. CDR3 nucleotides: TGTGCCAGCAGCCAAGGTAATACGGGAACCGAGCAGTACTTC. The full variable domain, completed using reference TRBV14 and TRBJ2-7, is EAGVTQFPSHSVIEKGQTVTLRCDPISGHDNLYWYRRVMGKEIKFLLHFVKESKQDESGMPNNRFLAERTGGTYSTLKVQPAELEDSGVYFCASSQGNTGTEQYFGPGTRLTVT.

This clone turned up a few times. The CDR3 protein is CASSPGHNTGELFF. The CDR3 DNA follows: TGTGCCAGCAGCCCCGGACACAACACCGGGGAGCTGTTTTTT. The chain is built from TRBV11-2 and TRBJ2-2; weak D call: TRBD1 (5 bases). Trimming pared 5 bases from V and 2 bases from J, leaving 9 bases between. Per the germline V gene, CDR1 is SGHAT and CDR2 is FQNNGV. The CDR3 runs to 14 residues.

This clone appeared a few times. CDR3 DNA sequence: TGTGCCAGCAGCGTTGGGCAGGGCAATTCACCCCTCCACTTT. It translates to CASSVGQGNSPLHF. The J gene is TRBJ1-6, the V gene TRBV11-2; tentative D call: TRBD1 (5 bases). The CDR3 totals 14 residues. Trimming left V 5 bases short and J 7 bases short, with 12 bases between. Germline V gives CDR1 SGHAT, CDR2 FQNNGV.

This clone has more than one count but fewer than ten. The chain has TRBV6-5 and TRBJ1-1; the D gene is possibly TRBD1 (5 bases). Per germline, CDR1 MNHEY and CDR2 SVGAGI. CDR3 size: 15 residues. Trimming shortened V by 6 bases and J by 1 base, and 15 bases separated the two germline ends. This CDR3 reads CASRRDWSTNTEAFF. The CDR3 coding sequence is TGTGCCAGCAGACGGGACTGGTCGACGAACACTGAAGCTTTCTTT.

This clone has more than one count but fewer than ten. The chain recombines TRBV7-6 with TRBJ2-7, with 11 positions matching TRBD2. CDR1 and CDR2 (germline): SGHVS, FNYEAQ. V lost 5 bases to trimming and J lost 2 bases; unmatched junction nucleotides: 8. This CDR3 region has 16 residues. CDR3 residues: CASSSGLAGPPYEQYF. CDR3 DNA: TGTGCCAGCAGCAGTGGACTAGCGGGCCCTCCCTACGAGCAGTACTTC.

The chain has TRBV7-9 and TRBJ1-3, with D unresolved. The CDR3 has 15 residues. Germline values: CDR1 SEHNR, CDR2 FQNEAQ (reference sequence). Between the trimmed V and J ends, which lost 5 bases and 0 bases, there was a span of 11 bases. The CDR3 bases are TGTGCCAGCAGCCCTCACGGGAGCTCTGGAAACACCATATATTTT. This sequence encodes CASSPHGSSGNTIYF.

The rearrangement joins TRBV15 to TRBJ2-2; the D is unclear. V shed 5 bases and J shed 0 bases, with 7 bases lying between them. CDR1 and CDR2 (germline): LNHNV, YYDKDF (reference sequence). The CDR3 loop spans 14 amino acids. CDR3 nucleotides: TGTGCCACCAGCGGGGTTGCGAACACCGGGGAGCTGTTTTTT. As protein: CATSGVANTGELFF.

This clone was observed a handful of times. The CDR3 DNA follows: TGCGCCAGCAGCGGGCCTGACAGGGAGAGCTACACCTTC. Protein product: CASSGPDRESYTF. The chain carries TRBV5-1 and TRBJ1-2, with 7 bases lining up with TRBD1. The V gene end was trimmed by 4 bases and the J gene end by 9 bases; junction bases not matched to a gene: 9. The CDR3 covers 13 residues. Germline-derived CDR1 and CDR2 are SGHRS and YFSETQ.

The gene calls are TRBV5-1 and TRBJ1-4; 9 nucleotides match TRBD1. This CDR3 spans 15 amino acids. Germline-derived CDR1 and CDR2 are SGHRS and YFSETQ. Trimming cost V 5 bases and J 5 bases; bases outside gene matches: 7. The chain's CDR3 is CASRTRQGGNEKLFF. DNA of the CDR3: TGCGCCAGCAGAACACGACAGGGGGGGAATGAAAAACTGTTTTTT.

The chain's CDR3 is CASTAGADGDYGYTF. DNA of the CDR3: TGTGCCAGTACGGCGGGGGCCGATGGGGACTATGGCTACACCTTC. The rearrangement uses TRBV6-5 and TRBJ1-2; D is possibly TRBD1 (6 bases). V was trimmed by 9 bases and J by 3 bases, leaving 20 bases between them. Germline CDR1 is MNHEY and CDR2 is SVGAGI. The CDR3 sequence is 15 residues long.

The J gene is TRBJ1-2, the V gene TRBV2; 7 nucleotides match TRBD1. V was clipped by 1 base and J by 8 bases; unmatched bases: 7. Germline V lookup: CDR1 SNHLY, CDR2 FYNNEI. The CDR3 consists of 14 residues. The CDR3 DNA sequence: TGTGCCAGCAGTGAAGAACAGGGGAAGATAGGCTACACCTTC. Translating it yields CASSEEQGKIGYTF.